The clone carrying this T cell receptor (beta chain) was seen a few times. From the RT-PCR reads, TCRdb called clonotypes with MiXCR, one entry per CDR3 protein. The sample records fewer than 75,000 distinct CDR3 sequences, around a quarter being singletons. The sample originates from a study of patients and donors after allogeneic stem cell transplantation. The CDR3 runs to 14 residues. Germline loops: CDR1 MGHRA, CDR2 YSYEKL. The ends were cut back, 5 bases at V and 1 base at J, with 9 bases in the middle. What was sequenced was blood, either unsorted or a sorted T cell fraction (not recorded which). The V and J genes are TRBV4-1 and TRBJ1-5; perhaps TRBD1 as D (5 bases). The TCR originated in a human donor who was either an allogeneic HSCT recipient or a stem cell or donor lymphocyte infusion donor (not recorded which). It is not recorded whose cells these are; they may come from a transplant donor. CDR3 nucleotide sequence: TGCGCCAGCAGCTGGTGGGACAGCAATCAGCCCCAGCATTTT. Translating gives CASSWWDSNQPQHF.